The 6 T cell receptor beta chains below all came from one sample that was sequenced in a study of regulatory T cells in long-lasting Graves disease. Time point of the sample: newly diagnosed GD, antithyroid drugs for less than 3 months. The TCR library was made from RNA extracted from PBMCs. Construction of the TCR beta libraries employed iRepertoire HTBI primers in conjunction with Arm-PCR of CDR3 regions. TCRdb reanalysed the multiplex PCR reads using MiXCR and keeps one entry per CDR3 protein. The table includes more than 450,000 distinct CDR3 sequences, around 16% detected once. These data are also associated with another study on T cells in Graves' hyperthyroidism and ophthalmopathy.

Sequencing was performed on peripheral blood mononuclear cells (PBMCs), taken at new diagnosis, from a patient treated with antithyroid drugs. The receptors were sampled from a man aged 40-49 years with Graves disease.

This clonotype has just a few counts. The chain uses TRBV20-1 and TRBJ2-7; 8 bases match TRBD2. The V gene's germline CDR1 is DFQATT and CDR2 SNEGSKA (reference sequence). The CDR3 length is 15 residues. Losses at the gene ends were 4 bases for V and 4 bases for J; bases not matched to a gene: 12. Here the CDR3 reads CSATGLAGMGYEQYF. CDR3 nucleotide sequence: TGCAGTGCTACAGGACTAGCAGGGATGGGTTACGAGCAGTACTTC.

This clonotype appeared many times. The CDR3 region is CAWSVVGNSYEQYF. CDR3 DNA sequence: TGTGCCTGGAGTGTAGTCGGCAACTCCTACGAGCAGTACTTC. V usage is TRBV30 and J usage is TRBJ2-7; D unclear. CDR1 and CDR2 (germline): GTSNPN, SVGIG (reference sequence). This CDR3 region has 14 residues. The ends were cut back, 0 bases at V and 0 bases at J, with 9 bases in the middle.

CDR3 in DNA: TGTGCCACCAGCCCCCGGACGGTGAACACTGAAGCTTTCTTT. This codes for CATSPRTVNTEAFF. This chain connects TRBV15 to TRBJ1-1; D call uncertain. The CDR3 has 14 residues. Germline V CDR1 and CDR2: LNHNV, YYDKDF (reference sequence). V lost 5 bases and J 0 bases, leaving 10 bases between the germline ends. The full variable domain, its missing parts supplied by reference TRBV15 and TRBJ1-1, is DAMVIQNPRYQVTQFGKPVTLSCSQTLNHNVMYWYQQKSSQAPKLLFHYYDKDFNNEADTPDNFQSRRPNTSFCFLDIRSPGLGDTAMYLCATSPRTVNTEAFFGQGTRLTVV.

This clonotype has ten or more counts. The rearrangement links TRBV29-1 to TRBJ2-5, with a tentative D call TRBD1 (5 bases). The CDR3 is 14 amino acids. Germline CDR1 SQVTM, CDR2 ANQGSEA. V lost 3 bases, J lost 5 bases, and 16 bases lay in between. The CDR3 region is CSVEGLRAGETQYF. CDR3 nucleotides: TGCAGCGTTGAGGGGCTCAGGGCAGGGGAGACCCAGTACTTC.

This clonotype was counted at least ten times. The genes are TRBV11-3 and TRBJ2-1, with D possibly being TRBD1 (5 bases). The germline gives CDR1 SGHNT, CDR2 YENEEA. V was cut by 5 bases and J by 9 bases, with 11 bases left in between. The CDR3 contains 12 residues. The CDR3 sequence: CASSQGPTEQFF. As DNA, the CDR3 is TGTGCCAGCAGCCAGGGCCCAACTGAGCAGTTCTTC.

The sample holds many counts of this clonotype. CDR3 loop: CASSAGFGSGNTIYF. CDR3 coding DNA: TGTGCCAGCAGTGCGGGGTTTGGGTCTGGAAACACCATATATTTT. The V call is TRBV12-3 or TRBV12-4, the J call TRBJ1-3, with D unresolved. The CDR3 length is 15 residues. V lost 5 bases and J lost 1, with 12 bases in between.